This note documents a single T cell receptor beta chain sequence. This record comes from a study of CD8 T cells in Susac syndrome. Germline CDR1 LGHDT, CDR2 YNNKEL (reference sequence). The J segment lost 5 bases and the V segment lost 1 base, leaving 0 bases of the junction unmatched. The CDR3 spans 14 residues. RNA amounts of about 0.5 to 1 ug underwent reverse transcription with random hexamers. Amplification of TCR beta CDR3 was carried out by immunoSEQ multiplex PCR, which covered 54 Vbeta and 13 Jbeta segments. TCRdb analysed the immunoSEQ multiplex PCR reads with MiXCR anew, one entry per CDR3 protein. The table records some 220,000 distinct CDR3 sequences, about 95% of them present only once.

The receptor was isolated from a human donor with multiple sclerosis. V usage is TRBV3-1 and J usage is TRBJ2-7, with TRBD2 identical over 12 bases. The source material was CD4+ T cells from PBMCs. The CDR3 region has the DNA TGTGCCAGCAGCCAAGGACTAGCGGGGGACGAGCAGTACTTC. Translated: CASSQGLAGDEQYF.